This TCR beta chain was sequenced for a study of shared clonotypes between healthy human individuals. About the study: Per donor, three plates held CD4 naive cells, three held CD4 memory, two held CD8 naive and one held CD8 memory. Study observations and caveats: Naive subsets typically showed greater estimated richness than memory subsets.

In the case of this clone: What it binds is not known.

Over several immunoSEQ plates, each subset's genomic DNA was distributed in even portions. Sequencing was performed with immunoSEQ multiplex PCR; in TCRdb, only in-frame clones are kept and a portion is missing. The table has under 1,100,000 clones, about 80% seen once. The germline CDR1 and CDR2 sequences are SGHTA and FQGTGA. CDR3 length equals 15 residues. V was pared by 2 bases and J by 7 bases, with 5 bases of the junction left unmatched. The donors, healthy adults who were HIV-negative, had experienced no recent acute infections or vaccinations. Material: memory CD4+ T cells sorted from blood. Subset specified: CD45RA-negative fraction. The origin of this receptor is a young man in good health. This chain uses TRBV7-3 with TRBJ1-6, with TRBD1 identical over 7 bases. As DNA, the CDR3 is TGTGCCAGCAGCTTAGCAGGGGGGGGAAATTCACCCCTCCACTTT. This encodes CASSLAGGGNSPLHF.